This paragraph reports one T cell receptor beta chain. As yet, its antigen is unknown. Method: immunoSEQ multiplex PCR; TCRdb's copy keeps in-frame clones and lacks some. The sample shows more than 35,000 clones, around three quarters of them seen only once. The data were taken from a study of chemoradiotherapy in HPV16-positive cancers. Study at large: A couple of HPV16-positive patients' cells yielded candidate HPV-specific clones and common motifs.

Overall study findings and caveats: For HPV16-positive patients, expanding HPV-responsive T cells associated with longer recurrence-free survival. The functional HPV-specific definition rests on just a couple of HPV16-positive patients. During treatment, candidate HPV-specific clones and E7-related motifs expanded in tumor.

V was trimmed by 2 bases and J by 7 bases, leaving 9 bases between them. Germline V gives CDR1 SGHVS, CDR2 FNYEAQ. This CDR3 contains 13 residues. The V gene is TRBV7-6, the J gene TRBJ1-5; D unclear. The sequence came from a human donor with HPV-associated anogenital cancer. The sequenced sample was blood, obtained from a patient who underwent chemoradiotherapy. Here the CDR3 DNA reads TGTGCCAGCAGCTTAAGTCAAAGGCAGCCCCAGCATTTT. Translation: CASSLSQRQPQHF.